These 2 T cell receptor beta chains were all obtained from the same sample, sequenced in a study of blood T cell repertoires in COVID-19. The data were produced by immunoSEQ multiplex PCR, yet TCRdb's version contains in-frame clones alone and is incomplete. This table holds around 300,000 clones, 88% found once. Source material: PBMCs or T cells enriched from blood (not recorded which). Every receptor here comes from a woman aged 60-70 years in a cohort exposed to, infected with or recovered from COVID-19 (not recorded which).

This clone was found a few times. The gene calls are TRBV4-1 and TRBJ2-7; maybe TRBD2 (10 bases). CDR3 size: 18 residues. CDR1 and CDR2 from the germline V gene are MGHRA and YSYEKL. V was cut by 4 bases and J by 6 bases, with 28 bases left in between. This chain's CDR3 is CASSRTGTGFSGRIEQYF. In nucleotides, the CDR3 is TGCGCCAGCAGCCGAACCGGGACAGGGTTTAGCGGGAGGATCGAGCAGTACTTC.

This clone appeared once. The chain employs TRBV6-5 and TRBJ1-3; weak D call: TRBD1 (5 bases). Germline V gene sequence: CDR1 MNHEY, CDR2 SVGAGI. The CDR3 totals 16 residues. The germline V and J ends were trimmed by 3 bases and 0 bases, with 12 bases remaining between them. Here the CDR3 reads CASSYDGGSSGNTIYF. The CDR3 nucleotides read TGTGCCAGCAGTTATGATGGGGGGAGCTCTGGAAACACCATATATTTT.